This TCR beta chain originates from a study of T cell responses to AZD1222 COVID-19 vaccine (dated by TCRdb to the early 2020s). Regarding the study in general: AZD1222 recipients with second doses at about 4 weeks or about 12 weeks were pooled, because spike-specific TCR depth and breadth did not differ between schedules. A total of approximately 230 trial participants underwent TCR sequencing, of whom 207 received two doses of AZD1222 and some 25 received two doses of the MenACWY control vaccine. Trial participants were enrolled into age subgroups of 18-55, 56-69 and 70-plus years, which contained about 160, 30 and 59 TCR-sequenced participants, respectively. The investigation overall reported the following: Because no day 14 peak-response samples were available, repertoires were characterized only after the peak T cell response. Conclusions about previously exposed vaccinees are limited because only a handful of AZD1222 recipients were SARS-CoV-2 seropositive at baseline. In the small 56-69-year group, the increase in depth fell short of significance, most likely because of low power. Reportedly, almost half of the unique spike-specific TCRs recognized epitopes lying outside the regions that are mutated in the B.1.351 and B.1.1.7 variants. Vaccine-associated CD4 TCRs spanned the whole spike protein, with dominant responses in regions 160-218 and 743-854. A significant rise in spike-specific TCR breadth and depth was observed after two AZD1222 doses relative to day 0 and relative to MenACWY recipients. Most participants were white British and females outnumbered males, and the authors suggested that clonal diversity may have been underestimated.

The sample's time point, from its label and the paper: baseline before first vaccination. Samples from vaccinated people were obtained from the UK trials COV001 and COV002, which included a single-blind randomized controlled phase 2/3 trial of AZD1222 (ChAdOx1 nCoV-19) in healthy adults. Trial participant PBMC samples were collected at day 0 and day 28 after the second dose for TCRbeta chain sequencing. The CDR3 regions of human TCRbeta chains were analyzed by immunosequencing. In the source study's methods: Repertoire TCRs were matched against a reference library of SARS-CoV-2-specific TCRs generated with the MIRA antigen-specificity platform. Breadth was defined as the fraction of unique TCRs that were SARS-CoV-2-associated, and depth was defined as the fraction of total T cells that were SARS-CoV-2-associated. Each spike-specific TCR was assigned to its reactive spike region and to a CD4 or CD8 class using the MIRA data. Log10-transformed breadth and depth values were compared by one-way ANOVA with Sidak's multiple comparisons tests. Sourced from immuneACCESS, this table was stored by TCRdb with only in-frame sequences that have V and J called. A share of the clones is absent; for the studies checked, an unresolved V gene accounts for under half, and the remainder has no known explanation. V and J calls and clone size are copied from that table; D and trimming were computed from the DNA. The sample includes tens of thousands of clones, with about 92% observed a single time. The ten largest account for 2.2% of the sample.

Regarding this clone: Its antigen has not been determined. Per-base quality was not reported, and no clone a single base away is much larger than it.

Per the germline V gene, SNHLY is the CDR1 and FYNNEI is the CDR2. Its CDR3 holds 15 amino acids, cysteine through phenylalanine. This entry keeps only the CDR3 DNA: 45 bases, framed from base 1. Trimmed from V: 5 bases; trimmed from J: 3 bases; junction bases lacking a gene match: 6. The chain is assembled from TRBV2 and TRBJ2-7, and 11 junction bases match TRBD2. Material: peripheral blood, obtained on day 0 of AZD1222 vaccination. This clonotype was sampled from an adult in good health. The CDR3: CASSYSGRGVYEQYF. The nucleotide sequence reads TGTGCCAGCAGTTATAGCGGGAGGGGGGTCTACGAGCAGTACTTC. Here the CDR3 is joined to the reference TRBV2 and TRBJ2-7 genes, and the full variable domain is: EPEVTQTPSHQVTQMGQEVILRCVPISNHLYFYWYRQILGQKVEFLVSFYNNEISEKSEIFDDQFSVERPDGSNFTLKIRSTKLEDSAMYFCASSYSGRGVYEQYFGPGTRLTVT.